A selection of T cell receptor beta chains follows, all from one sample in a study of cytomegalovirus exposure and HLA in healthy donors. The method was immunoSEQ multiplex PCR; TCRdb's version includes in-frame clones alone and lacks a portion of them. Seen here are over 100,000 clones, 55% to 80% observed once, and the top ten hold roughly 2.5%. The sequenced material came from PBMCs. Every receptor here comes from a woman aged 40 to 55 in good health and CMV-seronegative. Both conserved end residues are trimmed from each CDR3.

V gene: TRBV6-1
J gene: TRBJ2-5
CDR3 protein: ASSEGIVAGARETQY

V gene: TRBV30
J gene: TRBJ2-5
CDR3 protein: AWGTGGAETQY

V gene: TRBV5-1
J gene: TRBJ1-2
CDR3 protein: ASSWGDPDYGYT

V gene: TRBV4-1
J gene: TRBJ1-1
CDR3 protein: ASSPNYRAQPEAF

V gene: TRBV11-2
J gene: TRBJ2-1
CDR3 protein: ASSLVLSGGPYF

V gene: TRBV4-1
J gene: TRBJ2-7
CDR3 protein: ASSQGTGTGMRQY

V gene: TRBV7-9
J gene: TRBJ1-1
CDR3 protein: ASSSSYRGSSEAF

V gene: TRBV6-1
J gene: TRBJ1-5
CDR3 protein: ASSDGSYSNQPQH

V gene: TRBV19
J gene: TRBJ1-5
CDR3 protein: ASSKTAGERNQPQH

V gene: TRBV2
J gene: TRBJ1-3
CDR3 protein: ASSDRGISGNTIY

V gene: TRBV5-6
J gene: TRBJ2-1
CDR3 protein: ASSAGEGSEQF

V gene: TRBV2
J gene: TRBJ2-7
CDR3 protein: ASSVGQPYEQY

V gene: TRBV11-2
J gene: TRBJ2-5
CDR3 protein: ASSSLWLLQETQY

V gene: TRBV18
J gene: TRBJ1-3
CDR3 protein: ASSKGGIGNTIY

V gene: TRBV6-5
J gene: TRBJ2-5
CDR3 protein: ASSASGTGFETQY

V gene: TRBV5-6
J gene: TRBJ1-2
CDR3 protein: ASSLALSGTGGVYYGYT

V gene: TRBV7-3
J gene: TRBJ2-2
CDR3 protein: ASSKTGLAGATNTGELF

V gene: TRBV7-3
J gene: TRBJ2-1
CDR3 protein: ASSLKEGGGDEQF

V gene: TRBV7-2
J gene: TRBJ1-4
CDR3 protein: ASSLRTGSNEKLF

V gene: TRBV29-1
J gene: TRBJ2-7
CDR3 protein: SVVGQGPYEQY

V gene: TRBV7-9
J gene: TRBJ2-7
CDR3 protein: ASSLAYTPRYEQY

V gene: TRBV4-1
J gene: TRBJ1-1
CDR3 protein: ASSQEWAGRGLPEAF

V gene: TRBV9
J gene: TRBJ1-2
CDR3 protein: ASSVPGQGKGYT

V gene: TRBV30
J gene: TRBJ2-3
CDR3 protein: AWSAFTGGSTDTQY

V gene: TRBV7-2
J gene: TRBJ2-4
CDR3 protein: ASSPWQGTGSLAKNIQY

V gene: TRBV28
J gene: TRBJ2-7
CDR3 protein: ASGRRLSSYEQY

V gene: TRBV5-1
J gene: TRBJ1-2
CDR3 protein: ASSLRGQGADGYT

V gene: TRBV7-2
J gene: TRBJ2-1
CDR3 protein: ASSLAPLAGSSYNEQF

V gene: TRBV5-8
J gene: TRBJ1-2
CDR3 protein: ASSRRVQEFNYGYT

V gene: TRBV18
J gene: TRBJ2-7
CDR3 protein: ASSPGQDAYEQY

V gene: TRBV19
J gene: TRBJ1-3
CDR3 protein: ASKGPGGENTIY

V gene: TRBV6-1
J gene: TRBJ2-3
CDR3 protein: ASTLAGGSTDTQY

V gene: TRBV27
J gene: TRBJ2-2
CDR3 protein: ASSVGGQGVTGELF

V gene: TRBV28
J gene: TRBJ2-5
CDR3 protein: ASRSQQGPQETQY

V gene: TRBV4-2
J gene: TRBJ1-2
CDR3 protein: ASSQGGRTGFYGYT

V gene: TRBV4-1
J gene: TRBJ1-1
CDR3 protein: ASSQKEDRGEAF

V gene: TRBV2
J gene: TRBJ1-1
CDR3 protein: ASSVLGQGRTEAF

V gene: TRBV27
J gene: TRBJ2-2
CDR3 protein: ASSSLAGENTGELF

V gene: TRBV2
J gene: TRBJ2-1
CDR3 protein: ASSQRLAGGMEF

V gene: TRBV19
J gene: TRBJ1-2
CDR3 protein: ASSASRDYGYT

V gene: TRBV2
J gene: TRBJ1-6
CDR3 protein: ASSKPTGNNSPLH

V gene: TRBV27
J gene: TRBJ2-7
CDR3 protein: ASSGSSGGPYEQY

V gene: TRBV7-2
J gene: TRBJ1-5
CDR3 protein: ASSLDRGQPQH

V gene: TRBV19
J gene: TRBJ1-2
CDR3 protein: ASSMAGPRRYT

V gene: TRBV30
J gene: TRBJ1-5
CDR3 protein: AWSVMGDQPQH

V gene: TRBV7-2
J gene: TRBJ2-3
CDR3 protein: ASQDYRTDTQY

V gene: TRBV29-1
J gene: TRBJ1-2
CDR3 protein: SAGDSQIYGYT

V gene: TRBV2
J gene: TRBJ2-1
CDR3 protein: ASTWGGEQEQF

V gene: TRBV5-1
J gene: TRBJ2-3
CDR3 protein: ASSLPGGYTDTQY

V gene: TRBV5-8
J gene: TRBJ2-7
CDR3 protein: ASSWDTLGEQY

V gene: TRBV28
J gene: TRBJ2-1
CDR3 protein: ASSVLLARRSSYNEQF

V gene: TRBV27
J gene: TRBJ1-5
CDR3 protein: ASSPAAGQPQH

V gene: TRBV6-4
J gene: TRBJ1-6
CDR3 protein: ASSEDGGNSPLH

V gene: TRBV7-3
J gene: TRBJ1-2
CDR3 protein: ASSPRTGEVDGYT

V gene: TRBV30
J gene: TRBJ1-3
CDR3 protein: ARGDPVTLSGNTIY

V gene: TRBV30
J gene: TRBJ1-2
CDR3 protein: AWSVGDTAGGYT

V gene: TRBV7-9
J gene: TRBJ2-1
CDR3 protein: ASSLAGLGVAEQF

V gene: TRBV30
J gene: TRBJ2-3
CDR3 protein: AGAGGLTDTQY

V gene: TRBV27
J gene: TRBJ2-7
CDR3 protein: ASSSPRDRVSYGQY

V gene: TRBV28
J gene: TRBJ2-2
CDR3 protein: ASSLGQGGTGELF